A selection of T cell receptor beta chains follows, all from one sample in a study of T cell changes during pregnancy in multiple sclerosis. Only in-frame clones appear in the TCRdb table, and some are missing; sequencing was by immunoSEQ multiplex PCR. This table holds more than 25,000 clones, about 87% found once. This sample comprised CD8+ T cells from peripheral blood mononuclear cells, obtained in the first trimester of pregnancy. These receptor sequences come from a female donor with multiple sclerosis, enrolled in a pregnancy study. Both conserved end residues are part of each CDR3. D genes are given only for firm matches. Size values are once, few and many counts, or a class for expanded clones, and some rows have none.

TRBJ2-2 | 14 | . | once | TRBV9 | CASSVASGTGELFF | TGTGCCAGCAGCGTAGCTTCAGGGACCGGGGAGCTGTTTTTT
TRBJ2-1 | 14 | TRBD2 | . | TRBV30 | CAWSVGGGGNEQFF | TGTGCCTGGAGTGTCGGGGGGGGTGGGAATGAGCAGTTCTTC
TRBJ2-1 | 16 | . | . | TRBV28 | CASSLIPGQPYNEQFF | TGTGCCAGCAGTTTGATCCCAGGGCAGCCCTACAATGAGCAGTTCTTC
TRBJ2-1 | 11 | . | . | TRBV28 | CASSAGNEQFF | TGTGCCAGCAGTGCCGGTAATGAGCAGTTCTTC
TRBJ2-3 | 16 | . | . | TRBV5-1 | CASSSRGQHITDTQYF | TGCGCCAGCAGCTCGAGAGGACAGCACATCACAGATACGCAGTATTTT
TRBJ2-1 | 14 | TRBD2 | . | TRBV27 | CASSLAGGYNEQFF | TGTGCCAGCAGCTTAGCGGGGGGGTACAATGAGCAGTTCTTC
TRBJ1-6 | 14 | . | few | TRBV21-1 | CASTDRVDNSPLHF | TGTGCCAGCACTGACAGGGTCGATAATTCACCCCTCCACTTT
TRBJ1-1 | 14 | . | once | TRBV4-3 | CASRVDRLNTEAFF | TGCGCCAGCAGGGTAGACAGGTTGAACACTGAAGCTTTCTTT
TRBJ2-7 | 13 | . | once | TRBV28 | CASSRDTPYEQYF | TGTGCCAGCAGTCGGGACACCCCCTACGAGCAGTACTTC
TRBJ1-1 | 15 | TRBD1 | few | TRBV5-5 | CASSPGQGMNTEAFF | TGTGCCAGCAGCCCCGGACAGGGGATGAACACTGAAGCTTTCTTT
TRBJ2-1 | 16 | TRBD2 | . | TRBV6-5 | CASSYTGLAGGNEQFF | TGTGCCAGCAGTTATACGGGACTAGCGGGTGGTAATGAGCAGTTCTTC
TRBJ2-7 | 12 | . | . | TRBV6-6 | CASTGIPGEQYF | TGTGCCAGCACCGGAATACCGGGGGAGCAGTACTTC